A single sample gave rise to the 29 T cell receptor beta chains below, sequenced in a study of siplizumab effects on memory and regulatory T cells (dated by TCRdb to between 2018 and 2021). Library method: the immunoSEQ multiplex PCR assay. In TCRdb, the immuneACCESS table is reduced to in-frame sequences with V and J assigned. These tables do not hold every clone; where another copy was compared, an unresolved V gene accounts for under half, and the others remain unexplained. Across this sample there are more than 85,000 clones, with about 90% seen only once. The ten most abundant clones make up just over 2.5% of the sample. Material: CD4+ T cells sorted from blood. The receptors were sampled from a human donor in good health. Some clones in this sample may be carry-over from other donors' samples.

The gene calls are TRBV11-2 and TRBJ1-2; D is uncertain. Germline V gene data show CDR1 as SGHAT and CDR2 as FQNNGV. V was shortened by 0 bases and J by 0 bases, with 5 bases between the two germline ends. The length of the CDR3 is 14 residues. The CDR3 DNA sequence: TGTGCCAGCAGCTTAGAGGTTACTAACTATGGCTACACCTTC. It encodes CASSLEVTNYGYTF.

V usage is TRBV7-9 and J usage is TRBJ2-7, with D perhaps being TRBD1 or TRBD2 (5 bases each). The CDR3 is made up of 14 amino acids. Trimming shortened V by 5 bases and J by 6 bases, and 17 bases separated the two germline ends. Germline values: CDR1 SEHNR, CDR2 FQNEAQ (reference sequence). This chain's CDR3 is CASSNRDGLSEQYF. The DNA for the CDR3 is TGTGCCAGCAGCAACCGGGACGGCTTGTCCGAGCAGTACTTC. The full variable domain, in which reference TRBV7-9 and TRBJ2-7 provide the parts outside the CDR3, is DTGVSQNPRHKITKRGQNVTFRCDPISEHNRLYWYRQTLGQGPEFLTYFQNEAQLEKSRLLSDRFSAERPKGSFSTLEIQRTEQGDSAMYLCASSNRDGLSEQYFGPGTRLTVT.

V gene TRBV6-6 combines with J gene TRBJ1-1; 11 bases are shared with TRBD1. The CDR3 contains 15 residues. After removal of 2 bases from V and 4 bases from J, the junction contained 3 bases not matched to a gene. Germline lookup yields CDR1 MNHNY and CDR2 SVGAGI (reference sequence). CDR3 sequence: CASSYGTGGVTEAFF. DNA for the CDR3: TGTGCCAGCAGTTACGGGACAGGGGGTGTCACTGAAGCTTTCTTT.

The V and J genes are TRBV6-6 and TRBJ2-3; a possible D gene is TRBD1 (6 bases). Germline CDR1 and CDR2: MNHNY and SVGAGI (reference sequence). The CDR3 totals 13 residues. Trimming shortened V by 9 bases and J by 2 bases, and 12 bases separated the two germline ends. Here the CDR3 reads CASVTGTTDTQYF. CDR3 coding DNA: TGTGCCAGTGTAACAGGGACCACAGATACGCAGTATTTT.

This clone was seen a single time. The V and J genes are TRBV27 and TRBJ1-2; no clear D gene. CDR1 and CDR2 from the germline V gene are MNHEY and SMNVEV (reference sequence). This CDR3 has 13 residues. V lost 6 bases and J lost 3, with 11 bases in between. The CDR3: CASSEGFHYGYTF. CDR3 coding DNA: TGTGCCAGCAGCGAAGGGTTTCACTATGGCTACACCTTC.

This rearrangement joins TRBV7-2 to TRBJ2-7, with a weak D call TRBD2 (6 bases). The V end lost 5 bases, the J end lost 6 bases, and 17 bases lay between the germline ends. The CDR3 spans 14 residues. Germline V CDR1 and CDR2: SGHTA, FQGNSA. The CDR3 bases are TGTGCCAGCAGCCCTCAGACTAGAGCAACCGAGCAGTACTTC. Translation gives CASSPQTRATEQYF.

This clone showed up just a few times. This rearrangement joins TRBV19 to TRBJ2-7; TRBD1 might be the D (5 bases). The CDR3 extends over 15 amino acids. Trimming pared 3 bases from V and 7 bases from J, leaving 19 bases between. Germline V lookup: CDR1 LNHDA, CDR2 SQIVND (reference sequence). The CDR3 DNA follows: TGTGCCAGTAGTATGCCTAGACAGTCTTCGGAAGAGCAGTACTTC. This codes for CASSMPRQSSEEQYF.

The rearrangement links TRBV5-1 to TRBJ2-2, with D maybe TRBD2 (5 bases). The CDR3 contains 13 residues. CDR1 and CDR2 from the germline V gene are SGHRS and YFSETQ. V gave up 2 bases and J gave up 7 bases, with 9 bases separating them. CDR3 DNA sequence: TGCGCCAGCAGCTTAGTGAGGGACGGGGAGCTGTTTTTT. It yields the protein CASSLVRDGELFF. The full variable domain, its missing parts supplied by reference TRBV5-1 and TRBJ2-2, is KAGVTQTPRYLIKTRGQQVTLSCSPISGHRSVSWYQQTPGQGLQFLFEYFSETQRNKGNFPGRFSGRQFSNSRSEMNVSTLELGDSALYLCASSLVRDGELFFGEGSRLTVL.

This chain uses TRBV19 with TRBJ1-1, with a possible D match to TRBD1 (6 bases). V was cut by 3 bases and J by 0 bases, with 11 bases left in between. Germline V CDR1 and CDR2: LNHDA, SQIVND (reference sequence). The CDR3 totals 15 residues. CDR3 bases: TGTGCCAGTAGTATTGGACAGCTACTGAACACTGAAGCTTTCTTT. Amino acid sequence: CASSIGQLLNTEAFF.

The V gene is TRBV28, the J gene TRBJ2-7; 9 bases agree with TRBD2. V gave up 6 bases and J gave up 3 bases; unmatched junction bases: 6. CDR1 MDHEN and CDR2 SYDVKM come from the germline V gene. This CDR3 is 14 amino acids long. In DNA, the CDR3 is TGTGCCAGCAGCTCGACTAGCGGAAACTACGAGCAGTACTTC. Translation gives CASSSTSGNYEQYF.

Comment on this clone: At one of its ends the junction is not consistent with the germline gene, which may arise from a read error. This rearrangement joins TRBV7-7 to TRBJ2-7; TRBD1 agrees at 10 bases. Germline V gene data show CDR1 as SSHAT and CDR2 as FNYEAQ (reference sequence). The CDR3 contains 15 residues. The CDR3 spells CASSIGTGEDYEQYF. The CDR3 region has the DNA TGTGCTAGCAGCATCGGGACAGGGGAAGATTACGAGCAGTACTTC.

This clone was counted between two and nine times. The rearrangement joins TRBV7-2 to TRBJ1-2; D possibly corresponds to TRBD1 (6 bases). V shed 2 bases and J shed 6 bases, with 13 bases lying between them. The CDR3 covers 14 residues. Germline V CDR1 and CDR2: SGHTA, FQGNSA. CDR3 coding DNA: TGTGCCAGCAGCTTACCGACAGGAGTCGATGGCTACACCTTC. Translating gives CASSLPTGVDGYTF.

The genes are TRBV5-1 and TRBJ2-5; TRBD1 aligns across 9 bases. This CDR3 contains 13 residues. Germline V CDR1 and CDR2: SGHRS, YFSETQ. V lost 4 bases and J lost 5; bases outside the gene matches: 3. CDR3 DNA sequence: TGCGCCAGCAGCGGGGACAGGGTCGAGACCCAGTACTTC. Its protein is CASSGDRVETQYF.

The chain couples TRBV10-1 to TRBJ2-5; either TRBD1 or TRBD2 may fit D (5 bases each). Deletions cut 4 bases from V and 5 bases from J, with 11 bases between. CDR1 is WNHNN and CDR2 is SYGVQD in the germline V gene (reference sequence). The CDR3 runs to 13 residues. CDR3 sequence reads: CASSGGVWETQYF. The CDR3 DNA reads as TGCGCCAGCAGTGGAGGGGTCTGGGAGACCCAGTACTTC.

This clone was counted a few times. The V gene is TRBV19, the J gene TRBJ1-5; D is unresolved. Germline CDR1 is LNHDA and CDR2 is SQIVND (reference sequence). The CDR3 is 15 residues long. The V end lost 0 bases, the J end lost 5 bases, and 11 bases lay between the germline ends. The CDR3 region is CASSIDPHRDQPQHF. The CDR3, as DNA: TGTGCCAGTAGTATAGATCCACACCGGGATCAGCCCCAGCATTTT. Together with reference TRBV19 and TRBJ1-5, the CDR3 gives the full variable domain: DGGITQSPKYLFRKEGQNVTLSCEQNLNHDAMYWYRQDPGQGLRLIYYSQIVNDFQKGDIAEGYSVSREKKESFPLTVTSAQKNPTAFYLCASSIDPHRDQPQHFGDGTRLSIL.

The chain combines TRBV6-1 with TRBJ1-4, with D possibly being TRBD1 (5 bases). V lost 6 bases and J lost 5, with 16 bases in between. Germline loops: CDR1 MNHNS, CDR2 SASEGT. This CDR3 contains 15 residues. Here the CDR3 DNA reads TGTGCCAGCAGCCGACCGGGACGGGGCAATGAAAAACTGTTTTTT. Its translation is CASSRPGRGNEKLFF.

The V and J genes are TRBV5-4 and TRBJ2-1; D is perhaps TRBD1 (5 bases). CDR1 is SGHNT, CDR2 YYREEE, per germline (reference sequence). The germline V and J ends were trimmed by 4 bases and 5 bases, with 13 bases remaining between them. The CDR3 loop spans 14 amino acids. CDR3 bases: TGTGCCAGCAGCAGTAGACAGATACACAATGAGCAGTTCTTC. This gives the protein CASSSRQIHNEQFF.

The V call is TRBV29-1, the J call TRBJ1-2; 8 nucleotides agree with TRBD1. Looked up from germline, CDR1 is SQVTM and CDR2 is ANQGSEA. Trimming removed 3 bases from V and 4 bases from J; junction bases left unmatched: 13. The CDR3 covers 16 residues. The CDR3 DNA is TGCAGCGTTGATCGCCAGGGGGCATCCTCTGGCTATGGCTACACCTTC. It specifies CSVDRQGASSGYGYTF.

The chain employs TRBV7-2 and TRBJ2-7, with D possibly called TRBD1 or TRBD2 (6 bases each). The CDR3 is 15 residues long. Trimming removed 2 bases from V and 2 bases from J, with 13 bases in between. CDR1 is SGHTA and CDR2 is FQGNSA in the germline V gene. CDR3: CASSLYLGGAYEQYF. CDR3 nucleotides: TGTGCCAGCAGCTTATATTTGGGGGGCGCCTACGAGCAGTACTTC. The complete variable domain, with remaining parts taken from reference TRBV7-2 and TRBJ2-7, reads GAGVSQSPSNKVTEKGKDVELRCDPISGHTALYWYRQSLGQGLEFLIYFQGNSAPDKSGLPSDRFSAERTGGSVSTLTIQRTQQEDSAVYLCASSLYLGGAYEQYFGPGTRLTVT.

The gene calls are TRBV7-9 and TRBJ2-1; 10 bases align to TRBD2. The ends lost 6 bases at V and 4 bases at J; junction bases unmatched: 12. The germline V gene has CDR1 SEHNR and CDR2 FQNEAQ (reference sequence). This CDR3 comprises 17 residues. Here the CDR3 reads CASREGRGTSAYNEQFF. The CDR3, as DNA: TGTGCCAGCAGAGAAGGCCGAGGGACTAGCGCATACAATGAGCAGTTCTTC.

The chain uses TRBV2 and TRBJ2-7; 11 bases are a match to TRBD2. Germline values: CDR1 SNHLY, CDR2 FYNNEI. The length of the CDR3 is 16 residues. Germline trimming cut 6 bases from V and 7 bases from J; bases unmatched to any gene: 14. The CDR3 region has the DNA TGTGCCAGCAGGACGACTAGCGGGACCCTAAGGGAGGAGCAGTACTTC. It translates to CASRTTSGTLREEQYF.

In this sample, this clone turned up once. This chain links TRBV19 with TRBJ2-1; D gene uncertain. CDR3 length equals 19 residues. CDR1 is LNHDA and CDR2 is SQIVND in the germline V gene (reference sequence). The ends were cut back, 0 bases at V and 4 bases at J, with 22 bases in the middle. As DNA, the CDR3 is TGTGCCAGTAGTATAGAAGGTTCCCCCGGACGGCTAGTTTACAATGAGCAGTTCTTC. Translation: CASSIEGSPGRLVYNEQFF.

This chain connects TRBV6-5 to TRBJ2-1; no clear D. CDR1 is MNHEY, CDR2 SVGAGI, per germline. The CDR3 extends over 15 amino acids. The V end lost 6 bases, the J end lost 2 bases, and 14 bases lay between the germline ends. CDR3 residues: CASSTNGRTYNEQFF. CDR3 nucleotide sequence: TGTGCCAGCAGCACTAACGGACGGACCTACAATGAGCAGTTCTTC.

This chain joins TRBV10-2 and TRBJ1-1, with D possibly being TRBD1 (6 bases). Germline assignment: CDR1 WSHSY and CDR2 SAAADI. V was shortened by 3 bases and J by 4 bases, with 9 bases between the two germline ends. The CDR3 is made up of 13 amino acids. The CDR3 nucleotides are TGCGCCAGCAGTGAACAAGGGGGCACTGAAGCTTTCTTT. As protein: CASSEQGGTEAFF.

The CDR3 coding sequence is TGTGCCAGCTCACCACCGTACCAGCACTCCTACGAGCAGTACTTC. Residues: CASSPPYQHSYEQYF. The V call is TRBV18, the J call TRBJ2-7; D is unclear. Between the trimmed V and J ends, which lost 0 bases and 0 bases, there was a span of 9 bases. The CDR3 has 15 amino acids. Germline V gene sequence: CDR1 KGHSH, CDR2 LQKENI.

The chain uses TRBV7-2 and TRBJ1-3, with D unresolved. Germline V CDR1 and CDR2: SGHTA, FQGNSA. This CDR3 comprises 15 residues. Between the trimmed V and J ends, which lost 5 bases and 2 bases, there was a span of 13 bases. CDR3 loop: CASSPLGRAGNTIYF. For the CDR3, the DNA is TGTGCCAGCAGCCCGTTAGGGAGGGCTGGAAACACCATATATTTT.

CDR3 residues: CASSLAVTDTGELFF. Here the CDR3 DNA reads TGTGCCAGCAGCTTAGCTGTGACAGACACCGGGGAGCTGTTTTTT. The J gene is TRBJ2-2, the V gene TRBV7-8; D is perhaps TRBD1 (5 bases). The CDR3 loop spans 15 amino acids. The ends were cut back, 0 bases at V and 3 bases at J, with 8 bases in the middle. Germline values: CDR1 SGHVS, CDR2 FQNEAQ.

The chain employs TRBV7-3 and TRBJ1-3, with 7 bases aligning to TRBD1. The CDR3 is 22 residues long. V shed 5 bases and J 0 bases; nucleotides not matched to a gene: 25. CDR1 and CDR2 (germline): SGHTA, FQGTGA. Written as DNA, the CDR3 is TGTGCCAGCAGCCCACGGTGGGAGGGCGATTCTGGGGACAGACTCTCTGGAAACACCATATATTTT. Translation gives CASSPRWEGDSGDRLSGNTIYF.

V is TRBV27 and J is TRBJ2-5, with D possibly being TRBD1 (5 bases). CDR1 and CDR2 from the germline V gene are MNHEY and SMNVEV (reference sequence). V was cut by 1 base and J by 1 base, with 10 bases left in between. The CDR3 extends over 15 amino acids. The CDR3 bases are TGTGCCAGCAGTTTATTCGCGACAGCCCAAGAGACCCAGTACTTC. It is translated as CASSLFATAQETQYF.